This entry lists 25 T cell receptor beta chains sequenced from one sample in a study of identical twins. Each CDR3 protein is one row after TCRdb ran MiXCR on the 5' RACE reads. The sample lists a few hundred thousand distinct CDR3 sequences, 6.5% to 9.5% occurring once. This same sample was also part of a study on yellow fever vaccine responses in identical twins.

The sequencing input was CD8+ T cells sorted from blood. These receptors were collected from a woman aged 18-30 years in good health.

The table lists this clonotype with a few counts. CDR3 sequence: CASSVGTYNEQFF. The CDR3 DNA is TGTGCCAGCAGCGTAGGGACGTACAATGAGCAGTTCTTC. The rearrangement uses TRBV9 and TRBJ2-1; unclear D gene. This CDR3 comprises 13 residues. CDR1 and CDR2 (germline): SGDLS, YYNGEE. Trimming pared 0 bases from V and 4 bases from J, leaving 5 bases between.

This clonotype has only a few counts. The V gene is TRBV15, the J gene TRBJ2-7; no clear D gene. The CDR3 sequence is 11 residues long. V shed 4 bases and J shed 3 bases, with 4 bases lying between them. The germline gives CDR1 LNHNV, CDR2 YYDKDF (reference sequence). The CDR3 nucleotides are TGTGCCACCAGCACTGACTACGAGCAGTACTTC. Translation gives CATSTDYEQYF. Together with reference TRBV15 and TRBJ2-7, the CDR3 gives the full variable domain: DAMVIQNPRYQVTQFGKPVTLSCSQTLNHNVMYWYQQKSSQAPKLLFHYYDKDFNNEADTPDNFQSRRPNTSFCFLDIRSPGLGDTAMYLCATSTDYEQYFGPGTRLTVT.

The chain has TRBV7-9 and TRBJ1-3; perhaps TRBD1 as D (6 bases). Germline V CDR1 and CDR2: SEHNR, FQNEAQ (reference sequence). The CDR3 runs to 15 residues. Trimming took 4 bases from V and 3 from J, leaving 13 bases between them. In DNA, the CDR3 is TGTGCCAGCAGCTCAGGGGCCCGAGTTGGAAACACCATATATTTT. It is translated as CASSSGARVGNTIYF.

The V call is TRBV6-4, the J call TRBJ2-5; 11 nucleotides align to TRBD1. Germline CDR1 MRHNA, CDR2 SNTAGT. The CDR3 has 14 amino acids. V lost 5 bases and J lost 7; bases outside the gene matches: 6. The CDR3 protein is CASSTGQGAATQYF. In DNA form, the CDR3 reads TGTGCCAGCAGTACCGGACAGGGGGCAGCGACCCAGTACTTC.

There are many counts of this clonotype. The gene calls are TRBV10-2 and TRBJ2-1; D is undetermined. V gave up 4 bases and J gave up 8 bases, with 12 bases separating them. From germline, CDR1 is WSHSY and CDR2 SAAADI. The CDR3 is made up of 13 amino acids. CDR3 DNA sequence: TGCGCCAGCAGTGTTCTCCCCGGCGATGAGCAGTTCTTC. Its protein product is CASSVLPGDEQFF.

Ten or more counts support this clonotype. V usage is TRBV7-2 and J usage is TRBJ2-1; D unclear. The CDR3 consists of 17 residues. V lost 6 bases and J 4 bases, leaving 22 bases between the germline ends. Germline values: CDR1 SGHTA, CDR2 FQGNSA. CDR3 in DNA: TGTGCCAGCAGTTACCGAAGTACTCTCCCGGCATACAATGAGCAGTTCTTC. Encoded protein: CASSYRSTLPAYNEQFF.

This clonotype was seen a handful of times. The chain uses TRBV12-3 or TRBV12-4 and TRBJ2-5, with TRBD2 matching over 7 bases. The CDR3 is 15 amino acids. V shed 6 bases, J shed 5 bases, and the junction held 12 bases outside the gene matches. CDR3 bases: TGTGCCAGCAGGCCCCGACTAGCCGGGGTCGAGACCCAGTACTTC. Its translation is CASRPRLAGVETQYF.

The V gene is TRBV29-1, the J gene TRBJ2-5; TRBD2 agrees at 8 bases. V shed 0 bases, J shed 2 bases, and the junction held 8 bases outside the gene matches. Germline V gene data show CDR1 as SQVTM and CDR2 as ANQGSEA. The CDR3 runs to 16 residues. The CDR3 loop is CSVEEPAGVIQETQYF. DNA for the CDR3: TGCAGCGTTGAAGAGCCAGCGGGGGTAATACAAGAGACCCAGTACTTC.

CDR3 DNA sequence: TGTGCCAGCAGCCCCCCTAGCGGCCTGTCCTACGAGCAGTACTTC. It yields the protein CASSPPSGLSYEQYF. The genes are TRBV11-2 and TRBJ2-7; 7 bases are a match to TRBD2. The germline V gene encodes CDR1 SGHAT and CDR2 FQNNGV. CDR3 length: 15 amino acids. V lost 5 bases, J lost 1 base, and 8 bases stayed unmatched.

Remarks on this clonotype: A much more abundant neighbour one base away suggests this may be a read error. V usage is TRBV29-1 and J usage is TRBJ2-7; 7 bases are a match to TRBD1. Germline CDR1 reads SQVTM; CDR2 reads ANQGSEA. This CDR3 is built from 13 residues. CDR3 coding DNA: TGCAGCGCTTTGACAGGGACCTCCGACGAGCAGTACTTC. This gives the protein CSALTGTSDEQYF.

The chain uses TRBV28 and TRBJ2-1, with TRBD2 matching 10 bases. V was pared by 4 bases and J by 0 bases, with 9 bases of the junction left unmatched. Germline V lookup: CDR1 MDHEN, CDR2 SYDVKM. The CDR3 length is 18 residues. The CDR3 loop is CASSSPGTSARSYNEQFF. The CDR3 DNA reads as TGTGCCAGCAGTTCCCCCGGGACTAGCGCCCGCTCCTACAATGAGCAGTTCTTC.

At least ten counts were recorded for this clonotype. The rearrangement uses TRBV7-2 and TRBJ2-5; D is uncertain. The CDR3 contains 17 residues. In germline, CDR1 is SGHTA, CDR2 FQGNSA. The V end was cut by 4 bases, the J end by 2 bases, with 20 bases between. The CDR3 DNA reads as TGTGCCAGCAGCTCCCTAGTGTTTACTAAAGGGCAAGAGACCCAGTACTTC. Translating gives CASSSLVFTKGQETQYF.

This clonotype was observed many times. CDR3 in amino acids: CASSLDRNQPQHF. CDR3 bases: TGTGCCAGCAGCTTAGATCGGAATCAGCCCCAGCATTTT. This chain joins TRBV7-9 and TRBJ1-5; D remains ambiguous. Per the germline V gene, CDR1 is SEHNR and CDR2 is FQNEAQ (reference sequence). CDR3 size: 13 residues. With 1 base removed from V and 4 bases from J, the gap between germline ends came to 5 bases.

This clonotype was recorded many times. The rearrangement links TRBV4-1 to TRBJ2-1, with TRBD2 as a possible D gene (5 bases). This CDR3 has 15 residues. Trimming left V 4 bases short and J 0 bases short, with 10 bases between. Germline CDR1 MGHRA, CDR2 YSYEKL. Here the CDR3 reads CASSRTGSSYNEQFF. The CDR3 DNA follows: TGCGCCAGCAGCCGGACGGGGAGCTCCTACAATGAGCAGTTCTTC.

This clonotype has ten or more counts. CDR3 sequence reads: CSARPSGSFLDEQYF. The CDR3 nucleotides are TGCAGTGCTAGGCCTAGCGGGAGTTTCTTGGACGAGCAGTACTTC. V usage is TRBV20-1 and J usage is TRBJ2-7; the match to TRBD2 covers 10 bases. CDR3 length: 15 residues. J was trimmed by 5 bases and V by 3 bases; bases with no gene match: 10. Looked up from germline, CDR1 is DFQATT and CDR2 is SNEGSKA (reference sequence).

There are many counts of this clonotype. The genes are TRBV7-8 and TRBJ2-7; D gene uncertain. CDR1 and CDR2 from the germline V gene are SGHVS and FQNEAQ. The CDR3 extends over 14 amino acids. The ends were cut back, 6 bases at V and 2 bases at J, with 14 bases in the middle. Here the CDR3 DNA reads TGTGCCAGCAGTCCAGGCTACACTCCCTACGAGCAGTACTTC. As protein: CASSPGYTPYEQYF.

This clonotype was picked up a small number of times. The rearrangement uses TRBV27 and TRBJ2-7; 8 nucleotides line up with TRBD1. CDR1 and CDR2 from the germline V gene are MNHEY and SMNVEV (reference sequence). V was clipped by 5 bases and J by 6 bases; unmatched bases: 9. This CDR3 has 14 amino acids. Here the CDR3 reads CASSPGQGLGEQYF. The CDR3 DNA sequence: TGTGCCAGCAGTCCTGGACAGGGACTTGGCGAGCAGTACTTC.

The J gene is TRBJ2-1, the V gene TRBV9, with 8 bases lining up with TRBD2. Germline trimming cut 1 base from V and 8 bases from J; bases unmatched to any gene: 8. The CDR3 consists of 15 residues. CDR1 and CDR2 (germline): SGDLS, YYNGEE. CDR3 nucleotides: TGTGCCAGCAGCGTATCGGGGGGGGGCGGCCATGAGCAGTTCTTC. This encodes CASSVSGGGGHEQFF.

This clonotype was seen repeatedly, ten times or more. V is TRBV7-9 and J is TRBJ2-7; unclear D gene. V was trimmed by 7 bases and J by 2 bases, leaving 18 bases between them. This CDR3 region has 15 residues. Germline lookup yields CDR1 SEHNR and CDR2 FQNEAQ (reference sequence). The CDR3 is CASNPSSRDPYEQYF. CDR3 bases: TGTGCCAGCAATCCATCGAGCCGAGACCCCTACGAGCAGTACTTC.

This clonotype was seen a handful of times. This sequence joins TRBV6-2 or TRBV6-3 and TRBJ2-7, with 15 bases matching TRBD2. CDR3 size: 20 residues. Germline V CDR1 and CDR2: MNHEY, SVGEGT. The J segment lost 2 bases and the V segment lost 2 bases, leaving 13 bases of the junction unmatched. CDR3 region: CASSYGLNPGTSGGTYEQYF. The CDR3, as DNA: TGTGCCAGCAGTTACGGGCTCAATCCCGGGACTAGCGGGGGGACCTACGAGCAGTACTTC.

The table lists this clonotype with many counts. This rearrangement joins TRBV4-3 to TRBJ2-2; no definite D call. This CDR3 contains 17 residues. Trimming removed 0 bases at V and 2 bases at J, with 13 bases between. Germline lookup yields CDR1 LGHNA and CDR2 YSLEER. This chain's CDR3 is CASSQDPQRHNTGELFF. CDR3 nucleotide sequence: TGCGCCAGCAGCCAAGATCCCCAGCGCCACAACACCGGGGAGCTGTTTTTT.

There are a few counts of this clonotype. The chain links TRBV10-3 to TRBJ2-2; D gene unclear. V was clipped by 7 bases and J by 1 base, with 7 bases between them. The CDR3 loop spans 13 amino acids. Germline values: CDR1 ENHRY, CDR2 SYGVKD. CDR3 DNA: TGTGCCATCACTCACATGAACACCGGGGAGCTGTTTTTT. Protein product: CAITHMNTGELFF.

This clonotype was observed a handful of times. The chain has TRBV4-2 and TRBJ2-7; unclear D gene. The germline CDR1 and CDR2 sequences are LGHNA and YNFKEQ. Trimming stripped 1 base from V and 4 bases from J, with 8 bases between. The CDR3 loop spans 13 amino acids. CDR3 region: CASSQGGNYEQYF. CDR3 nucleotides: TGTGCCAGCAGCCAAGGGGGAAATTACGAGCAGTACTTC.

A single count supports this clonotype. This chain links TRBV19 with TRBJ1-1; the D is unclear. The CDR3 contains 13 residues. With 9 bases removed from V and 3 bases from J, the gap between germline ends came to 14 bases. Germline V gene sequence: CDR1 LNHDA, CDR2 SQIVND (reference sequence). This CDR3 is CASLMAGHTEAFF. The DNA of the CDR3 is TGTGCCAGCCTCATGGCGGGCCACACTGAAGCTTTCTTT.

This clonotype was picked up a small number of times. The chain employs TRBV10-3 and TRBJ2-3; 7 bases are a match to TRBD1. This CDR3 has 13 residues. The J segment lost 4 bases and the V segment lost 10 bases, leaving 8 bases of the junction unmatched. Looked up from germline, CDR1 is ENHRY and CDR2 is SYGVKD. CDR3 region: CATLDRIADTQYF. The CDR3 nucleotides read TGTGCCACCCTGGACAGGATCGCAGATACGCAGTATTTT.